At least ten counts were recorded for the clone carrying this TCR beta chain. This specimen comes from a study of early T cells in non-severe SARS-CoV-2 infection. The CDR3 runs to 14 residues. With 8 bases removed from V and 2 bases from J, the gap between germline ends came to 12 bases. TCRdb re-analysed the 5' RACE reads in MiXCR, keeping a single row per CDR3 protein. In the table there are 120,000 or so distinct CDR3 sequences, approximately 12% of which are singletons. The clonotype originates from an adult who was a healthcare worker with PCR-confirmed SARS-CoV-2 infection or an uninfected control (not recorded which). V usage is TRBV12-3 or TRBV12-4 and J usage is TRBJ2-2; D is uncertain. Here the sequenced sample was whole blood, taken at baseline. CDR3 DNA sequence: TGTGCCAGCTATCGGTCTGGAAACACCGGGGAGCTGTTTTTT. It specifies CASYRSGNTGELFF.